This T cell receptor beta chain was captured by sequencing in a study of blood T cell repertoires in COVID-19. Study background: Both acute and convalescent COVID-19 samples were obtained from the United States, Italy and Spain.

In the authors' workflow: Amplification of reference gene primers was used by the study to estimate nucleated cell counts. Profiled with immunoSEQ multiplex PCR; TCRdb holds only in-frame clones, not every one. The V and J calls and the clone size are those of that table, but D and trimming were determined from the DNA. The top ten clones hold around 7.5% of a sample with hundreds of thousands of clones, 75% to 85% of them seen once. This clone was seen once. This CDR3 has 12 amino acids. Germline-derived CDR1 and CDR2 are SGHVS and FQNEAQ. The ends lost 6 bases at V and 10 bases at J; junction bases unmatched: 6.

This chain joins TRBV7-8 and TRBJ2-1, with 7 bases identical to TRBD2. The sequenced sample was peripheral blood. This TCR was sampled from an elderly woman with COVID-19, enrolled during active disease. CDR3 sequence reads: CASSSKGLEQFF. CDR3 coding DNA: TGTGCCAGCAGTAGCAAGGGACTAGAGCAGTTCTTC.